This TCR beta chain was identified in a study of beta chain features in type 1 diabetes. The authors reverse transcribed all of the isolated RNA, so sequencing captured expressed TCRB transcripts. Method: immunoSEQ multiplex PCR; TCRdb's copy keeps in-frame clones and lacks some. The sample carries almost 250,000 clones, 14% recorded once. This clonotype originated in a woman between 40 and 50 years old in good health. The sample comprised naive CD4+ T cells from blood.

The CDR3 loop is CASSLEPQGAEYGYTF. CDR3 bases: TGTGCCAGCAGCTTAGAACCCCAGGGGGCCGAGTATGGCTACACCTTC. The J gene is TRBJ1-2, the V gene TRBV7-2, with 8 nucleotides matching TRBD1. The length of the CDR3 is 16 residues. J lost 5 bases, V lost 1 base, and 9 bases had no gene match. Looked up from germline, CDR1 is SGHTA and CDR2 is FQGNSA. The entire variable domain, with the rest obtained from reference TRBV7-2 and TRBJ1-2, is as follows: GAGVSQSPSNKVTEKGKDVELRCDPISGHTALYWYRQSLGQGLEFLIYFQGNSAPDKSGLPSDRFSAERTGGSVSTLTIQRTQQEDSAVYLCASSLEPQGAEYGYTFGSGTRLTVV.